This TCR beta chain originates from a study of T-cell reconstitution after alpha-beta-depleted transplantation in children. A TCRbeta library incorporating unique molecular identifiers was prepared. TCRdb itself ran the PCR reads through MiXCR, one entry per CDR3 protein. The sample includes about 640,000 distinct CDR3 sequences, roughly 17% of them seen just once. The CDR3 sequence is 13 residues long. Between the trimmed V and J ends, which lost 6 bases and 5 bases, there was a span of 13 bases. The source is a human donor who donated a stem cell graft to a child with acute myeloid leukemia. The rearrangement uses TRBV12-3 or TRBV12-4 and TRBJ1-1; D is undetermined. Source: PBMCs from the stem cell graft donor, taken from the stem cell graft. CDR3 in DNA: TGTGCCAGCAGGGTCGGGCCTGGGACTGAAGCTTTCTTT. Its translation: CASRVGPGTEAFF.